These 11 T cell receptor beta chains were sequenced from one sample in a study of blood T cells in healthy people across ages. A sample-barcoded 5' primer and a J-beta primer mix were used in a second PCR of about 7 to 12 cycles. From the 5' RACE reads, TCRdb called clonotypes with MiXCR, one entry per CDR3 protein. Of roughly 1,700,000 distinct CDR3 sequences in the sample, roughly 27% are singletons; the top ten hold 6.5% to 8.5%. Material: blood. These TCRs come from a woman under 40 in good health.

The chain combines TRBV9 with TRBJ2-7, with 8 bases fitting TRBD1. With the DNA end fitting TRBJ2-5 better, the J assignment may be wrong. This CDR3 has 16 amino acids. Germline V gene sequence: CDR1 SGDLS, CDR2 YYNGEE. The CDR3 DNA sequence: TGTGCCAGCAGCGTAGTAGCTTATGGACAGGGCGAGACCCAGTACTTC. This codes for CASSVVAYGQGETQYF.

The rearrangement links TRBV5-1 to TRBJ1-6, with no clear D. The CDR3 sequence is 15 residues long. CDR1 is SGHRS and CDR2 is YFSETQ in the germline V gene. Between the trimmed V and J ends, which lost 2 bases and 8 bases, there was a span of 14 bases. CDR3 DNA sequence: TGCGCCAGCAGCTTTGGTGCCCGGGAGGATTCACCCCTCCACTTT. It encodes CASSFGAREDSPLHF.

The chain carries TRBV11-1 and TRBJ1-2; D remains unclear. From germline, CDR1 is SGHAT and CDR2 FQDESV (reference sequence). The V end lost 0 bases, the J end lost 0 bases, and 11 bases lay between the germline ends. The CDR3 has 16 amino acids. DNA of the CDR3: TGTGCCAGCAGCTTAGCCAGCAGCCCCTCTAACTATGGCTACACCTTC. Protein sequence: CASSLASSPSNYGYTF.

The chain has TRBV2 and TRBJ1-5; 8 bases agree with TRBD1. CDR1 is SNHLY and CDR2 is FYNNEI in the germline V gene. The CDR3 is 15 residues long. J gave up 3 bases and V 6 bases, and 7 bases lay outside the gene matches. CDR3 residues: CASRDSGGLNQPQHF. In DNA form, the CDR3 reads TGTGCCAGCAGAGATTCAGGGGGCCTCAATCAGCCCCAGCATTTT.

This clonotype was recorded a few times. The chain uses TRBV5-1 and TRBJ2-1; TRBD2 is a possible D gene (6 bases). Trimming took 4 bases from V and 2 from J, leaving 13 bases between them. The CDR3 extends over 15 amino acids. Germline V gene lookup returns CDR1 SGHRS and CDR2 YFSETQ. The CDR3 here is CASSRGASAYNEQFF. The DNA for the CDR3 is TGCGCCAGCAGCCGCGGGGCTAGCGCCTACAATGAGCAGTTCTTC.

This clonotype showed up just a few times. The rearrangement links TRBV12-3 or TRBV12-4 to TRBJ1-2; unclear D gene. The CDR3 runs to 15 residues. V lost 2 bases and J 4 bases, leaving 14 bases between the germline ends. The CDR3 sequence: CASSLFFGRIYGYTF. CDR3 in DNA: TGTGCCAGCAGTTTATTTTTTGGACGGATCTATGGCTACACCTTC.

The chain joins TRBV6-5 to TRBJ2-1, with a weak D call TRBD1 (6 bases). Trimming removed 6 bases at V and 8 bases at J, with 23 bases between. Germline V lookup: CDR1 MNHEY, CDR2 SVGAGI. The CDR3 is 16 residues long. CDR3 bases: TGTGCCAGCAGCTCACCTCAGGGGCACTTAGGTTATGAGCAGTTCTTC. Protein sequence: CASSSPQGHLGYEQFF.

The chain is built from TRBV12-3 or TRBV12-4 and TRBJ2-5; either TRBD1 or TRBD2 may fit D (5 bases each). The CDR3 sequence is 13 residues long. The V gene lost 3 bases and the J gene lost 11 bases, with 16 bases spanning the gap. CDR3 sequence reads: CASSFVEGNEQYF. For the CDR3, the DNA is TGTGCCAGCAGTTTTGTCGAGGGGAATGAGCAGTACTTC.

The chain has TRBV20-1 and TRBJ2-2, with TRBD1 identical over 9 bases. With 5 bases clipped from V and 2 bases from J, the junction kept 3 bases outside the gene matches. CDR3 length equals 14 residues. Germline CDR1 is DFQATT and CDR2 is SNEGSKA (reference sequence). The CDR3 bases are TGCAGTGCTCGGACAGGGGAAAACACCGGGGAGCTGTTTTTT. This gives the protein CSARTGENTGELFF.

The V and J genes are TRBV5-1 and TRBJ2-3, with D perhaps being TRBD1 or TRBD2 (6 bases each). This CDR3 contains 14 residues. V lost 7 bases and J 5 bases, leaving 17 bases between the germline ends. Germline V gene lookup returns CDR1 SGHRS and CDR2 YFSETQ. This CDR3 reads CASGARGAKDTQYF. The CDR3 DNA is TGCGCCAGCGGAGCAAGGGGGGCTAAAGATACGCAGTATTTT.

This clonotype was seen a handful of times. The chain carries TRBV15 and TRBJ1-1; the D gene is possibly TRBD1 (5 bases). The V end was cut by 0 bases, the J end by 0 bases, with 26 bases between. CDR1 and CDR2 from the germline V gene are LNHNV and YYDKDF (reference sequence). The CDR3 is 21 residues long. CDR3 sequence reads: CATSREGGRPTAGGMNTEAFF. DNA of the CDR3: TGTGCCACCAGCAGAGAAGGTGGCAGGCCAACGGCGGGGGGGATGAACACTGAAGCTTTCTTT.